This T cell receptor (beta chain) is drawn from a study of blood T cell repertoires in COVID-19. Study as a whole: The United States, Italy and Spain provided the acute and convalescent COVID-19 samples. T cells, B-cell-depleted T cells, or PBMCs supplied cDNA or gDNA.

Recruited during active infection, patients (from Seattle) were subsequently followed longitudinally. Per the original data handling: Quantification of nucleated cells was approximated via reference gene primer amplification. Assay used: immunoSEQ multiplex PCR; TCRdb lists only in-frame clones, some missing. Clone size and the V and J calls come from that table; the DNA yielded D and trimming. There are 150,000 to 200,000 clones in the sample; roughly four fifths occur only once, and 9% to 15% lies in the top ten. Trimming took off 4 bases at V and 2 bases at J, with 14 bases between the two ends. Germline V gives CDR1 SGHKS, CDR2 YYEKEE (reference sequence). The CDR3 runs 15 residues.

Sequenced sample: peripheral blood. The rearrangement joins TRBV5-5 to TRBJ2-3; D may be TRBD2 (6 bases). The receptor comes from a woman older than 75 with COVID-19, enrolled during active disease. The CDR3 region is CASSVRTINTDTQYF. The CDR3 bases are TGTGCCAGCAGCGTAAGGACTATTAACACAGATACGCAGTATTTT.